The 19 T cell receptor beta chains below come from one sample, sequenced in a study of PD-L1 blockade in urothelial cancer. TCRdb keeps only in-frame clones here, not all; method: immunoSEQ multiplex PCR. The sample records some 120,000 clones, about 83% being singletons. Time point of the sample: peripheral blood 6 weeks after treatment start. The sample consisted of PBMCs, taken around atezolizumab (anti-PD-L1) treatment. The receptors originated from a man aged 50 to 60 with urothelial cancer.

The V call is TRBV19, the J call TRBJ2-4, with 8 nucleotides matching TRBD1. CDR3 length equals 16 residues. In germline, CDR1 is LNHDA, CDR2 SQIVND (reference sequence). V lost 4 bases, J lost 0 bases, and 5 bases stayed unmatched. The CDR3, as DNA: TGTGCCAGTAGTACGGGACAGGCAGTAGCCAAAAACATTCAGTACTTC. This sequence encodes CASSTGQAVAKNIQYF.

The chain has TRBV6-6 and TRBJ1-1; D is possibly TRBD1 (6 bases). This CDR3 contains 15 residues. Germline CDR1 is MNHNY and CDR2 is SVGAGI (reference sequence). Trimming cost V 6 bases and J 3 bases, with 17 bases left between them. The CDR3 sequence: CASRARDRLDTEAFF. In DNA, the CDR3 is TGTGCCAGCAGAGCCCGAGACAGGTTAGACACTGAAGCTTTCTTT.

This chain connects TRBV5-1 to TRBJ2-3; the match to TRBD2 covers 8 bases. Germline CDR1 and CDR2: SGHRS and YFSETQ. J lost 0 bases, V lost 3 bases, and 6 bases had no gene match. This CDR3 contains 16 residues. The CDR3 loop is CASSSSGTRSTDTQYF. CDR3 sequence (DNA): TGCGCCAGCAGCTCTTCCGGGACTAGGAGCACAGATACGCAGTATTTT.

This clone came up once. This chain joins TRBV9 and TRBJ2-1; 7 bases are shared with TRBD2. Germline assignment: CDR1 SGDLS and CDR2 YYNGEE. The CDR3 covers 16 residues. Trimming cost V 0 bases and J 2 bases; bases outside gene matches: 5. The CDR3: CASSVDLRETYNEQFF. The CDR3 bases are TGTGCCAGCAGCGTAGATCTGCGGGAGACCTACAATGAGCAGTTCTTC.

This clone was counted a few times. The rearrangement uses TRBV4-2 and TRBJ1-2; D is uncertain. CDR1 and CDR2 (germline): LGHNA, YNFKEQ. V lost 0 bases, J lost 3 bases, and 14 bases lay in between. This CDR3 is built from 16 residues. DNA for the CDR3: TGTGCCAGCAGCCAAGATCAGCGGCCCCAGTACTATGGCTACACCTTC. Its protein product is CASSQDQRPQYYGYTF.

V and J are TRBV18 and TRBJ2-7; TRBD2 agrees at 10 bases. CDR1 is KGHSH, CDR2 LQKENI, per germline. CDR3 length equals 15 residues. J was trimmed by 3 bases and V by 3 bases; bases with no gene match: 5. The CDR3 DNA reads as TGTGCCAGCTCACCCCCCGCTAGCGGGGGCTACGAGCAGTACTTC. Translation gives CASSPPASGGYEQYF.

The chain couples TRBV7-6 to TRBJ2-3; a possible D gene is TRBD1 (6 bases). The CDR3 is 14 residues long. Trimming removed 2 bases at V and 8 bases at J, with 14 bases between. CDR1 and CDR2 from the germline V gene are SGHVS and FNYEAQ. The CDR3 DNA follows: TGTGCCAGCAGCTTAACAGGGCCACCCTCTACGCAGTATTTT. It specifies CASSLTGPPSTQYF.

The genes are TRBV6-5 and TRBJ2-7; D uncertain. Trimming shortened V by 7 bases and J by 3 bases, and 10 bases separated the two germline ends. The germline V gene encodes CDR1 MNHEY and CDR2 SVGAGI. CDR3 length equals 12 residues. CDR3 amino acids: CASKGEDYEQYF. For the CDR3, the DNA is TGTGCCAGCAAAGGCGAGGACTACGAGCAGTACTTC.

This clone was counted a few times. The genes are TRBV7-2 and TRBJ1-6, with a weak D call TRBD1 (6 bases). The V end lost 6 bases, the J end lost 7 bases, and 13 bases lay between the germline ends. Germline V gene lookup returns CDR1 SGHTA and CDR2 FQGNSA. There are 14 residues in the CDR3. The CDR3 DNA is TGTGCCAGCAGTCCGGACAGTAGAAATTCACCCCTCCACTTT. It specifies CASSPDSRNSPLHF.

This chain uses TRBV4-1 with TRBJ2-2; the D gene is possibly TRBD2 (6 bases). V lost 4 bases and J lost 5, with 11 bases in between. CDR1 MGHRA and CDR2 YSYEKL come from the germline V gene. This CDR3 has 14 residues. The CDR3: CASSPGEFTGELFF. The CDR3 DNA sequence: TGCGCCAGCAGCCCGGGGGAGTTTACCGGGGAGCTGTTTTTT.

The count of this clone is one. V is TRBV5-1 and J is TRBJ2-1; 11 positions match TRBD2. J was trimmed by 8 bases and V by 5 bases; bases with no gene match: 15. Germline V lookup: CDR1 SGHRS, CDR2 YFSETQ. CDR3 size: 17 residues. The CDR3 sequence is CASSPPGASGRNDEQFF. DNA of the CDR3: TGCGCCAGCAGTCCCCCCGGAGCTAGCGGGAGGAACGATGAGCAGTTCTTC.

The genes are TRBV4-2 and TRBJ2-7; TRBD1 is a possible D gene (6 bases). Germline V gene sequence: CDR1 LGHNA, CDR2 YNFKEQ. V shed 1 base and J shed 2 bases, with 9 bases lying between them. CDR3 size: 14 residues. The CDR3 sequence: CASSQGKGAYEQYF. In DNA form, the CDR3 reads TGTGCCAGCAGCCAAGGGAAGGGGGCCTACGAGCAGTACTTC.

Here the CDR3 reads CASSFTGGTETQYF. As DNA, the CDR3 is TGTGCCAGCAGCTTCACAGGGGGCACAGAGACCCAGTACTTC. The chain couples TRBV7-3 to TRBJ2-5; 9 nucleotides line up with TRBD1. CDR3 length equals 14 residues. Germline values: CDR1 SGHTA, CDR2 FQGTGA. After removal of 3 bases from V and 4 bases from J, the junction contained 3 bases not matched to a gene.

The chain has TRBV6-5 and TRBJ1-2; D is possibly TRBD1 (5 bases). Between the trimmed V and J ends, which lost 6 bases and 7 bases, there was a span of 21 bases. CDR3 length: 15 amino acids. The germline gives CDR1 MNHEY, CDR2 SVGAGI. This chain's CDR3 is CASSRVSGGRSGYTF. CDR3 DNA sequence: TGTGCCAGCAGCCGAGTGAGCGGGGGAAGAAGTGGCTACACCTTC.

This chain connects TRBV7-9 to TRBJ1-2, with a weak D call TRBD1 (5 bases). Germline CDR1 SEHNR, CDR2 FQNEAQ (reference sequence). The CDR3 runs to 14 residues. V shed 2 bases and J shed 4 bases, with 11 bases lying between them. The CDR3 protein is CASSLSRGGYGYTF. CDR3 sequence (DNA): TGTGCCAGCAGCTTATCGAGGGGAGGCTATGGCTACACCTTC.

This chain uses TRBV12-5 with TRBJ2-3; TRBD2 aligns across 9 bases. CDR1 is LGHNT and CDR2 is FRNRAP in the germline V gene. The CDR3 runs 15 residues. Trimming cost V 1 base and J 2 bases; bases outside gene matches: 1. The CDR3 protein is CASGLGLADTDTQYF. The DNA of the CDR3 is TGTGCTAGTGGTTTGGGACTAGCGGACACAGATACGCAGTATTTT. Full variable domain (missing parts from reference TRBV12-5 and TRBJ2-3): DARVTQTPRHKVTEMGQEVTMRCQPILGHNTVFWYRQTMMQGLELLAYFRNRAPLDDSGMPKDRFSAEMPDATLATLKIQPSEPRDSAVYFCASGLGLADTDTQYFGPGTRLTVL.

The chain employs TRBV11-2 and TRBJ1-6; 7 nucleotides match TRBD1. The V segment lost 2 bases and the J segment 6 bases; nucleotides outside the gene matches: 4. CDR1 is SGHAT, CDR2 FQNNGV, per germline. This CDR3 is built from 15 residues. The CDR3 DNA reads TGTGCCAGCAGCTTACTCTGGGACAGTAATTCACCCCTCCACTTT. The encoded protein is CASSLLWDSNSPLHF.

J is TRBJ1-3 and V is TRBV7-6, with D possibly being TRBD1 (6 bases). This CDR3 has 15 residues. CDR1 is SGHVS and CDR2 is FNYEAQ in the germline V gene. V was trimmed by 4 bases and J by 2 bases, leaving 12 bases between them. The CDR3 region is CASSYREGPGNTIYF. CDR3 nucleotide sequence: TGTGCCAGCAGCTACAGGGAAGGTCCTGGAAACACCATATATTTT.

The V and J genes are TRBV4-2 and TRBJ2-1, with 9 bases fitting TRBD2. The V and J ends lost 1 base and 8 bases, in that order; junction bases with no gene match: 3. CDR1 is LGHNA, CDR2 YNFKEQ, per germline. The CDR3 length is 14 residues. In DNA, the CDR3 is TGTGCCAGCAGCCAAGGCGGGAGGGCATATGAGCAGTTCTTC. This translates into CASSQGGRAYEQFF.